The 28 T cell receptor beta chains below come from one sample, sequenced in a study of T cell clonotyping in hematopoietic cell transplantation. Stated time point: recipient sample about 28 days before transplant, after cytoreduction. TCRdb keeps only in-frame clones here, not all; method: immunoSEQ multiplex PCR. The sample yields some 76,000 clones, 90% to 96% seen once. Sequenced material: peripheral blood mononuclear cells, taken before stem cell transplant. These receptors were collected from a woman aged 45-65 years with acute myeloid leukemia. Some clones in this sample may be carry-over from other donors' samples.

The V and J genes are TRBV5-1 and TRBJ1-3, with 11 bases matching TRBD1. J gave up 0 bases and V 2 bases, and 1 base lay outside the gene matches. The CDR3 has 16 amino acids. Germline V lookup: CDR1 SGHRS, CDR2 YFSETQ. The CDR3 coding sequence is TGCGCCAGCAGCTTTGGGACAGGGGGCTCTGGAAACACCATATATTTT. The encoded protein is CASSFGTGGSGNTIYF.

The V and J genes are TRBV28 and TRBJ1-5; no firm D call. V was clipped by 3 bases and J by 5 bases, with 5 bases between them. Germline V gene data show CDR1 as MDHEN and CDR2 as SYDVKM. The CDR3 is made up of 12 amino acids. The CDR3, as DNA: TGTGCCAGCAGTTTCTGGGATCAGCCCCAGCATTTT. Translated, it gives CASSFWDQPQHF.

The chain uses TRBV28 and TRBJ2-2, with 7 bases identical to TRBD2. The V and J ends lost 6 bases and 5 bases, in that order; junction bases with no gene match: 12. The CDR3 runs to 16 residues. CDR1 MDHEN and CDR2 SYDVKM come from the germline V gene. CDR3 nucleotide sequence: TGTGCCAGCAGGTCTAGCGGAGAGGGGAGAACCGGGGAGCTGTTTTTT. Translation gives CASRSSGEGRTGELFF.

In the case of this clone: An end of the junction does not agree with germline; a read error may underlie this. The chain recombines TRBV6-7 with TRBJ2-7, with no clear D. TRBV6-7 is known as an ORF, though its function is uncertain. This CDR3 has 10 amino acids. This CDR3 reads CASSSFEQYF. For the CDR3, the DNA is TGTGCCAGCAGTTCCTTCGAGCAGTACTTC.

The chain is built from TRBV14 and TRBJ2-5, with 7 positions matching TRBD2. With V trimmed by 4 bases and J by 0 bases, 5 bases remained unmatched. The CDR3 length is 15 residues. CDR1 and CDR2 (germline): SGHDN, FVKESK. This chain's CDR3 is CASSRLGGDQETQYF. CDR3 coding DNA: TGTGCCAGCAGCCGACTGGGGGGGGACCAAGAGACCCAGTACTTC.

CDR3 nucleotides: TGTGCCACCGGCGGACAGGCGGTCAACGAGCAGTACTTC. Translated: CATGGQAVNEQYF. The chain uses TRBV10-3 and TRBJ2-7; the match to TRBD1 covers 7 bases. Germline V gives CDR1 ENHRY, CDR2 SYGVKD. Trimming took 10 bases from V and 5 from J; bases not matched to a gene: 11. The CDR3 is 13 amino acids.

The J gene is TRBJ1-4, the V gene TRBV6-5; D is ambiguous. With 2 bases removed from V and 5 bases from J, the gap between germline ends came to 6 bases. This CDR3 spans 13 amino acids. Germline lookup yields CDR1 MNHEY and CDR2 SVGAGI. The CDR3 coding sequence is TGTGCCAGCAGTTACAGACTAAATGAAAAACTGTTTTTT. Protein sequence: CASSYRLNEKLFF.

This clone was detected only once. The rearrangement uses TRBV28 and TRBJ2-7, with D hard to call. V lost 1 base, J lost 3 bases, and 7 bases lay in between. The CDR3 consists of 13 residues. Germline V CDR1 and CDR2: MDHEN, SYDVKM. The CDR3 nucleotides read TGTGCCAGCAGTTTATTGGAGAACTACGAGCAGTACTTC. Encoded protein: CASSLLENYEQYF. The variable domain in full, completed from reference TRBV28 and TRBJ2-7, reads DVKVTQSSRYLVKRTGEKVFLECVQDMDHENMFWYRQDPGLGLRLIYFSYDVKMKEKGDIPEGYSVSREKKERFSLILESASTNQTSMYLCASSLLENYEQYFGPGTRLTVT.

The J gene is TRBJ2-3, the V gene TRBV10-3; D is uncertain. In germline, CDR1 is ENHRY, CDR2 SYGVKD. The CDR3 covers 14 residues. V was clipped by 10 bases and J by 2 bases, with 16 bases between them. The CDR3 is CATRPLAITDTQYF. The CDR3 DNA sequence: TGTGCCACCCGCCCTCTGGCAATCACAGATACGCAGTATTTT.

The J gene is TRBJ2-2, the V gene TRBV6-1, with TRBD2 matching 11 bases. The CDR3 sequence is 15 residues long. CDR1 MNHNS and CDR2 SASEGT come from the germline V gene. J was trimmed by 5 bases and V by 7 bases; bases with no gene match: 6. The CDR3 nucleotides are TGTGCCAGCATTTCCACTAGCGGGAGAACCGGGGAGCTGTTTTTT. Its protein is CASISTSGRTGELFF.

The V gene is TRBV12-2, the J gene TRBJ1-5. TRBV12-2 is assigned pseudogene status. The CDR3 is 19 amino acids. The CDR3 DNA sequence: TGTGCAAGTCTCGGCCGGGCATCCGGAGAGCTTGGGGGCAATCAGCCCCAGCATTTT. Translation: CASLGRASGELGGNQPQHF.

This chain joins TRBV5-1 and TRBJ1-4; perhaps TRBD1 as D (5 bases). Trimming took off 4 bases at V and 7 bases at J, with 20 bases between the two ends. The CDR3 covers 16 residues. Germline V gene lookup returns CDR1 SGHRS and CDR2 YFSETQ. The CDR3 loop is CASSHQGPRRGEKLFF. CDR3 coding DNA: TGCGCCAGCAGCCACCAAGGCCCCCGAAGGGGTGAAAAACTGTTTTTT.

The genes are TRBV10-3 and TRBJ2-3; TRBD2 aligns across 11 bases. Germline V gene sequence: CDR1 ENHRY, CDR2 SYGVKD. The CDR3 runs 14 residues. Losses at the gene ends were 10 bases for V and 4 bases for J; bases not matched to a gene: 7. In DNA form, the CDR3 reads TGTGCCACCTCTAGCGGGGGGCGGGCAGATACGCAGTATTTT. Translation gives CATSSGGRADTQYF.

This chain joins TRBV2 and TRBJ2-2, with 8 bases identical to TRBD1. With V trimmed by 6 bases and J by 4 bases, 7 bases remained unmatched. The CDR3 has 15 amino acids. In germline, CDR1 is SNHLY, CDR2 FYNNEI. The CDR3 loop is CASSVQGVITGELFF. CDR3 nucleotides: TGTGCCAGCAGCGTACAGGGGGTAATCACCGGGGAGCTGTTTTTT.

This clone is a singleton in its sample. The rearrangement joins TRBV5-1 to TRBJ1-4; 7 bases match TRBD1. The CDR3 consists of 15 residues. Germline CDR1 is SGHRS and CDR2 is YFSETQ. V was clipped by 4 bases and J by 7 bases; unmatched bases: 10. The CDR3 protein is CASSPGQALTEKLFF. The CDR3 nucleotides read TGCGCCAGCAGCCCAGGACAGGCGTTGACTGAAAAACTGTTTTTT.

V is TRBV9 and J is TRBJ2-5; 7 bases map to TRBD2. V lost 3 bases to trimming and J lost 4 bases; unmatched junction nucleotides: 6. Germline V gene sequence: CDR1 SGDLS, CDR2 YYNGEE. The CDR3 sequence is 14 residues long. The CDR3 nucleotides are TGTGCCAGCAGCGCCGGGGGGAGGGTAGAGACCCAGTACTTC. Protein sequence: CASSAGGRVETQYF.

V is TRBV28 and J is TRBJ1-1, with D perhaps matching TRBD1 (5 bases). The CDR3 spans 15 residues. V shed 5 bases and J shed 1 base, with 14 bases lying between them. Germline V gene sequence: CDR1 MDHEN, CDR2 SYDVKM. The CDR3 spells CASSLGPPGNTEAFF. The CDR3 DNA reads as TGTGCCAGCAGTCTGGGGCCCCCTGGGAACACTGAAGCTTTCTTT.

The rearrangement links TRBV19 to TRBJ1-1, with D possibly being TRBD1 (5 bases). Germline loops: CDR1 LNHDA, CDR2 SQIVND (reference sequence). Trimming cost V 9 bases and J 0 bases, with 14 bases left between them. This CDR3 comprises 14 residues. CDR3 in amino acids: CASSAWDLNTEAFF. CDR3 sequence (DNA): TGTGCCAGCAGCGCTTGGGACTTGAACACTGAAGCTTTCTTT.

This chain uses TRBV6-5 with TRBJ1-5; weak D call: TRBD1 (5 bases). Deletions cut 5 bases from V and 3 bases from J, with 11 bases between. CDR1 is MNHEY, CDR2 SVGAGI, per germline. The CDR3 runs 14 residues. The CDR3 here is CASSKRGPNQPQHF. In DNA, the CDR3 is TGTGCCAGCAGTAAACGGGGCCCCAATCAGCCCCAGCATTTT.

As DNA, the CDR3 is TGTGCCAGCAGTCCACCTCTAGCGGGAGCCTACGAGCAGTACTTC. This sequence encodes CASSPPLAGAYEQYF. The rearrangement joins TRBV28 to TRBJ2-7; 10 bases align to TRBD2. This CDR3 region has 15 residues. The germline CDR1 and CDR2 sequences are MDHEN and SYDVKM. V lost 5 bases to trimming and J lost 2 bases; unmatched junction nucleotides: 6.

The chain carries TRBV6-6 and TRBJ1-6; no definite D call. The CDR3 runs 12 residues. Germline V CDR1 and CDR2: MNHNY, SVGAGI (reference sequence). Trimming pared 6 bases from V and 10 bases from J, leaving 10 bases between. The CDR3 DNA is TGTGCCAGCAGCGACTCGAGATCACCCCTCCACTTT. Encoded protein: CASSDSRSPLHF.

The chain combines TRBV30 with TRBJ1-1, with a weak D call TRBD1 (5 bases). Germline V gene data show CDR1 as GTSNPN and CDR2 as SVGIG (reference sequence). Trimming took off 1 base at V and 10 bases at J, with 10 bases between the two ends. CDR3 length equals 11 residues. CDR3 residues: CAWSGGVVAFF. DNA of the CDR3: TGTGCCTGGAGTGGGGGGGTTGTAGCTTTCTTT. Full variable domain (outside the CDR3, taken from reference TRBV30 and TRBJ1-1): SQTIHQWPATLVQPVGSPLSLECTVEGTSNPNLYWYRQAAGRGLQLLFYSVGIGQISSEVPQNLSASRPQDRQFILSSKKLLLSDSGFYLCAWSGGVVAFFGQGTRLTVV.

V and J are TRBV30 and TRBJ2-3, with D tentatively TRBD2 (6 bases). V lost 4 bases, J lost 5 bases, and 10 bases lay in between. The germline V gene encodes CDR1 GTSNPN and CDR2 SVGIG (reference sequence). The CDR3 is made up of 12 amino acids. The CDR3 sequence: CAWNGGGDTQYF. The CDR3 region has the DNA TGTGCCTGGAACGGGGGAGGAGATACGCAGTATTTT. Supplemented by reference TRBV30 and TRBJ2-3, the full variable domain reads SQTIHQWPATLVQPVGSPLSLECTVEGTSNPNLYWYRQAAGRGLQLLFYSVGIGQISSEVPQNLSASRPQDRQFILSSKKLLLSDSGFYLCAWNGGGDTQYFGPGTRLTVL.

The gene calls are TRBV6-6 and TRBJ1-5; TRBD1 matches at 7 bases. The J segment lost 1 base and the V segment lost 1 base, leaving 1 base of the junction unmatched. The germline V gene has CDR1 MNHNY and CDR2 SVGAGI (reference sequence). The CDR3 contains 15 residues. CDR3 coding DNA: TGTGCCAGCAGTTACTTGACAGGGAGCAATCAGCCCCAGCATTTT. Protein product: CASSYLTGSNQPQHF.

The CDR3 region has the DNA TGTGCCAGCAGTGGCTTGCAGAGGGAATCAGAGACCCAGTACTTC. The encoded protein is CASSGLQRESETQYF. The genes are TRBV2 and TRBJ2-5; a weak D match, TRBD2 (5 bases). Looked up from germline, CDR1 is SNHLY and CDR2 is FYNNEI. V was pared by 4 bases and J by 4 bases, with 16 bases between. The CDR3 runs to 15 residues.

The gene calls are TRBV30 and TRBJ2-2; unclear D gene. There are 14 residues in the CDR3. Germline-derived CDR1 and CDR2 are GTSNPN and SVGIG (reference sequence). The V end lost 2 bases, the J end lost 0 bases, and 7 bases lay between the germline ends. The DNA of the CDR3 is TGTGCCTGGAGTCCTTCAACGAACACCGGGGAGCTGTTTTTT. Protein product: CAWSPSTNTGELFF.

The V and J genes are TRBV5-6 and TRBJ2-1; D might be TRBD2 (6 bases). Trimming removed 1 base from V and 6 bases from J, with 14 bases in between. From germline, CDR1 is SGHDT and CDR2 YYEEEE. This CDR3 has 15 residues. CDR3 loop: CASSLIGGNRNEQFF. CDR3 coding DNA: TGTGCCAGCAGCTTGATTGGCGGGAATCGCAATGAGCAGTTCTTC.

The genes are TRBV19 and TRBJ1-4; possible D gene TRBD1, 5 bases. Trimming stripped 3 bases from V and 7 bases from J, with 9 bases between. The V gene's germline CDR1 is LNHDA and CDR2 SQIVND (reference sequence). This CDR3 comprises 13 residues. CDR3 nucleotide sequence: TGTGCCAGTAGTATGGCAGGGTCTGAAAAACTGTTTTTT. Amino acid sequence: CASSMAGSEKLFF.